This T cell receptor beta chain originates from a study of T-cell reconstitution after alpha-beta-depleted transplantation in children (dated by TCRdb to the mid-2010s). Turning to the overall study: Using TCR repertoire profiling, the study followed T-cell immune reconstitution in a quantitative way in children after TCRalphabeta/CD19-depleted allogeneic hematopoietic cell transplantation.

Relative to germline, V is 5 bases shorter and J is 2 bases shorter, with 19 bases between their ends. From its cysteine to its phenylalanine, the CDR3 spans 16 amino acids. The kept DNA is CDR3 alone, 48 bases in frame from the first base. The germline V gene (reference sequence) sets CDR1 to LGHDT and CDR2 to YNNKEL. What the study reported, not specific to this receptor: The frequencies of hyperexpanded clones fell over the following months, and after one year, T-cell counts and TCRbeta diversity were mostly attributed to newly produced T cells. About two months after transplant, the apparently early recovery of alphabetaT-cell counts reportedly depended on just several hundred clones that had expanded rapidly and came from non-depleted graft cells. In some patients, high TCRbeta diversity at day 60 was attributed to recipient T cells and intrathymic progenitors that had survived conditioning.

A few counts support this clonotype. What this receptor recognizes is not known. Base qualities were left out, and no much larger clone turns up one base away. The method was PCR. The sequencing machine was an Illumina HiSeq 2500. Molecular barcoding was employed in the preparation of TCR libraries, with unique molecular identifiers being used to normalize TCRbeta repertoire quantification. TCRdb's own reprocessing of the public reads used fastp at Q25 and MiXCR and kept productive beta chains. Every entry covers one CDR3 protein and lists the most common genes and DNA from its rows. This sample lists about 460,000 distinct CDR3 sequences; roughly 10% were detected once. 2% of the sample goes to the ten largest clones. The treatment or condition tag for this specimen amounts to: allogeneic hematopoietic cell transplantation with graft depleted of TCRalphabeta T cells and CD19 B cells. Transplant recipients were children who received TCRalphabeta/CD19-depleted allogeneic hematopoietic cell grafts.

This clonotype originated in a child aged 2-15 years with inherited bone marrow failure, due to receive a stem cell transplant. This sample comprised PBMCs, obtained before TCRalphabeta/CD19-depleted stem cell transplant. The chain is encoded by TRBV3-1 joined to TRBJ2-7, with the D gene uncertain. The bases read TGTGCCAGCAGCGCAATGGATCGGGCCATTCCCTACGAGCAGTACTTC. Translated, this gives CASSAMDRAIPYEQYF.